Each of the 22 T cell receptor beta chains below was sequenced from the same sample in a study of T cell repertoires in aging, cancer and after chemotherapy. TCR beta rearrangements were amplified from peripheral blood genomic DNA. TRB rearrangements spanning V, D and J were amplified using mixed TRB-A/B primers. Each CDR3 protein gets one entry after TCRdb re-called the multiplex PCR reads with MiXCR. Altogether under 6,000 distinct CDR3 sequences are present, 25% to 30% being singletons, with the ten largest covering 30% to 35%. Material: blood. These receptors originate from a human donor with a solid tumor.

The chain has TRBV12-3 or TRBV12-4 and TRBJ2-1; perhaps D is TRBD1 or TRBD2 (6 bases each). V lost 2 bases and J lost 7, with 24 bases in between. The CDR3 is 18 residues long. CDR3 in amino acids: CASSLHTGTRGGGNEQFF. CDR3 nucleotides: TGTGCCAGCAGTTTACATACAGGGACCCGGGGTGGGGGGAATGAGCAGTTCTTC.

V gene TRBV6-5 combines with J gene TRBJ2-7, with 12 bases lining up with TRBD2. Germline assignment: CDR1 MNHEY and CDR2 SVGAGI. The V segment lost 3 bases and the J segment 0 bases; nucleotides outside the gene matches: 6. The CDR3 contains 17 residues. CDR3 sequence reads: CASSYFTSGRSSYEQYF. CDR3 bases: TGTGCCAGCAGTTATTTCACTAGCGGGAGGAGCTCCTACGAGCAGTACTTC.

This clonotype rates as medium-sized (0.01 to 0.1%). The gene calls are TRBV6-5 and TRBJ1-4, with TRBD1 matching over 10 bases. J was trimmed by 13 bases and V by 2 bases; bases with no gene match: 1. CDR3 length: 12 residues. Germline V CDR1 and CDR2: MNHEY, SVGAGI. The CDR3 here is CASSYGTGALFF. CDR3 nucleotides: TGTGCCAGCAGTTACGGGACAGGGGCACTGTTTTTT.

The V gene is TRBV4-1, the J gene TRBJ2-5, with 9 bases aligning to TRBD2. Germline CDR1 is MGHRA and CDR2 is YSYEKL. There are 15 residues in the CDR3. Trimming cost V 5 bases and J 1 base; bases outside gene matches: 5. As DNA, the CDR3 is TGCGCCAGCAGCGACGCAGCGGGAGGCCAAGAGACCCAGTACTTC. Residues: CASSDAAGGQETQYF.

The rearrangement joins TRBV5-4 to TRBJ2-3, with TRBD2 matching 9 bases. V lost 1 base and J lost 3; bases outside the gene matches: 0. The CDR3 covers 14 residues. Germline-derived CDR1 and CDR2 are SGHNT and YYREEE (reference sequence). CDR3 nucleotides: TGTGCCAGCAGCTTGACTAGCGGGACAGATACGCAGTATTTT. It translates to CASSLTSGTDTQYF.

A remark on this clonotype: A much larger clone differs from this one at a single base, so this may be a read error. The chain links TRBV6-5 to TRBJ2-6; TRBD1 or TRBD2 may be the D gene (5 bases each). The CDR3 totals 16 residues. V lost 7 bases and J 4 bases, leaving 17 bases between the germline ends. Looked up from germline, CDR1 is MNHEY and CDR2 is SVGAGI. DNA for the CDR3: TGTGCCAGCACTTCGAGGGGAGAAGCAGGGGCCAACGTCCTGACTTTC. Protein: CASTSRGEAGANVLTF.

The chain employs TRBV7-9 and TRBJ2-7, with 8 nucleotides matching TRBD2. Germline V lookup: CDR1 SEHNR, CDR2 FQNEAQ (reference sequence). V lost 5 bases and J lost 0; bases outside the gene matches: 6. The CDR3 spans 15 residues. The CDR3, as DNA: TGTGCCAGCAGCCAGACTAGCGATTACTCCTACGAGCAGTACTTC. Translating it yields CASSQTSDYSYEQYF.

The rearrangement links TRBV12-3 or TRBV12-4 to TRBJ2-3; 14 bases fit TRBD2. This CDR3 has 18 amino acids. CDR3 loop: CASGLVEGGLAGVGTQYF. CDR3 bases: TGTGCTAGTGGTTTGGTAGAAGGGGGACTAGCGGGAGTAGGGACGCAGTATTTT.

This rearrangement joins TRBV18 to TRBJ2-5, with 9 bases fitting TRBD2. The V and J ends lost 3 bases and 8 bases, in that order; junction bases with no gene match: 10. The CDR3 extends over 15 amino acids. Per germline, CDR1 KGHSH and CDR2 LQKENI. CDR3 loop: CASSPGGPSGITQYF. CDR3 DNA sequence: TGTGCCAGCTCACCTGGGGGTCCTAGCGGGATTACCCAGTACTTC.

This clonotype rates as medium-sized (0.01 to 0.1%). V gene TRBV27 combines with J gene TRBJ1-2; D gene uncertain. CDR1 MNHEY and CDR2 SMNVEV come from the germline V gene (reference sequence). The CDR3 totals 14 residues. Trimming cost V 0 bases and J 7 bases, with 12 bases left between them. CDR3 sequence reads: CASSLSWGSSGYTF. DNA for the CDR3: TGTGCCAGCAGTTTATCCTGGGGAAGTAGTGGCTACACCTTC.

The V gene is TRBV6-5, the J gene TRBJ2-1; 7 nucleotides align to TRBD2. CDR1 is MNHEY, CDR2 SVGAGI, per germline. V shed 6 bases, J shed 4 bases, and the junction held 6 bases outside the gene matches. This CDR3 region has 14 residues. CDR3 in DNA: TGTGCCAGCAGGGGGGGGGAGGGATACAATGAGCAGTTCTTC. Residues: CASRGGEGYNEQFF.

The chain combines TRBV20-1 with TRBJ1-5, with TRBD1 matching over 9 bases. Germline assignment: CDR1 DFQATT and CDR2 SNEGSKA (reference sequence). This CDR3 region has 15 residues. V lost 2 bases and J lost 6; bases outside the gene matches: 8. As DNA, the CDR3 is TGCAGTGCTAGACCCGCGGGACAGGGAAGTCAGCCCCAGCATTTT. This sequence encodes CSARPAGQGSQPQHF.

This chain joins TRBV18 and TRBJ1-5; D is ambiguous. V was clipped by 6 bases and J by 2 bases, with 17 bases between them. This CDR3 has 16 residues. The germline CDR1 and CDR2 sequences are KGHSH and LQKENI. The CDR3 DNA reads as TGTGCCAGCTCGCTAGGTGGCGGAGCTGGCAATCAGCCCCAGCATTTT. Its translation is CASSLGGGAGNQPQHF.

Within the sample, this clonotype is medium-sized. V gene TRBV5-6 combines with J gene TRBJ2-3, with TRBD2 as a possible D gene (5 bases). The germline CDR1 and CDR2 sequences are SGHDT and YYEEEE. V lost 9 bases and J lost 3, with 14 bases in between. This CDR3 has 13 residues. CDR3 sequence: CATKGAGTDTQYF. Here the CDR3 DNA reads TGTGCCACCAAAGGCGCGGGTACAGATACGCAGTATTTT.

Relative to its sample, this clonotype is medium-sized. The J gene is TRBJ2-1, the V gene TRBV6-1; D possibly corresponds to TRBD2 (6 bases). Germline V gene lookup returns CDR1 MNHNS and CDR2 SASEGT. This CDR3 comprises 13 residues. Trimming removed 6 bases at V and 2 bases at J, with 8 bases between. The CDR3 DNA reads TGTGCCAGCAGCGGGAGCACCTACAATGAGCAGTTCTTC. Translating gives CASSGSTYNEQFF.

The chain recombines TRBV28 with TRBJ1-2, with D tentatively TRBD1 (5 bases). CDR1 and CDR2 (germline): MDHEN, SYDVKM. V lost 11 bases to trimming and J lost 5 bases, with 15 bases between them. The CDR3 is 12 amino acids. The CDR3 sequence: CASYRTTYGYTF. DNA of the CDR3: TGTGCCTCCTACCGGACAACTTATGGCTACACCTTC.

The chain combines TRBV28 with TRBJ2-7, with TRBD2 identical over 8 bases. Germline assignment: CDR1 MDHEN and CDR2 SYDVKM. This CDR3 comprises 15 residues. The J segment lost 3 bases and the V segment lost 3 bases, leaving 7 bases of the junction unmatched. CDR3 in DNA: TGTGCCAGCAGTTTTGCAGGACTAGCTTTCTACGAGCAGTACTTC. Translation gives CASSFAGLAFYEQYF.

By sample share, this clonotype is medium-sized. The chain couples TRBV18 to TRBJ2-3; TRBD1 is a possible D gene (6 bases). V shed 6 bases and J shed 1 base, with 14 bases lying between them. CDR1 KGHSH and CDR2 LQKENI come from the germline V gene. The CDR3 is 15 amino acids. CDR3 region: CASSPDSLRTDTQYF. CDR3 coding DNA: TGTGCCAGCTCCCCGGACAGCCTCCGCACAGATACGCAGTATTTT.

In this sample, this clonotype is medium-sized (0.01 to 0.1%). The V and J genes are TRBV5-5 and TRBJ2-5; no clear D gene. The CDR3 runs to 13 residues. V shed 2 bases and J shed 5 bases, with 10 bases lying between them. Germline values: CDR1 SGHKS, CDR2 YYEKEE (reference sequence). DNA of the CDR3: TGTGCCAGCAGCTTTAGGAGTGTGGAGACCCAGTACTTC. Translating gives CASSFRSVETQYF.

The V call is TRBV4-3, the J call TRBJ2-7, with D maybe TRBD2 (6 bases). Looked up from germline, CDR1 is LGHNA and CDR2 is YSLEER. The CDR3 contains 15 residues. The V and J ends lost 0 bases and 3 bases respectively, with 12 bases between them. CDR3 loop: CASSQETGLSYEQYF. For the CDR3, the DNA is TGCGCCAGCAGCCAAGAGACGGGACTCAGCTACGAGCAGTACTTC.

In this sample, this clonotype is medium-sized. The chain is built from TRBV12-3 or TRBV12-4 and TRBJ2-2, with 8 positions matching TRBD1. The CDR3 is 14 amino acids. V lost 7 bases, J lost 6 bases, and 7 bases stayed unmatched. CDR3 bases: TGTGCCAGCATTACGCCAGGGGGCCCCGGGGAGCTGTTTTTT. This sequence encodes CASITPGGPGELFF.

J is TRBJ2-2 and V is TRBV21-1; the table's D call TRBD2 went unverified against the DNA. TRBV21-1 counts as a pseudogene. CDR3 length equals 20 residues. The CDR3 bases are TGTGTCTCCGTGCGAAAAGCACCTATCGCGCGGGAGCGGGGCACCGGGGAGCTGTTTTTT. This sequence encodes CVSVRKAPIARERGTGELFF.